The clone carrying this T cell receptor (beta chain) came up a few times. Its antigen is as yet unknown. Primers for the PCR totalled 60 Vbeta and 13 Jbeta. Produced via immunoSEQ multiplex PCR; TCRdb's table is partial and in-frame only. The sample carries about 200,000 clones, about 13% recorded once. The data originate from a study of cytomegalovirus exposure and HLA in healthy donors. Study-level results: For most TCR sequences rarity was the rule, although some public TCRs occurred in many donors.

Source material: PBMCs. The sequence was obtained from a man in his fifties or sixties in good health and CMV-seropositive.

The chain's CDR3 is CSVWTSGAQTQYF. The CDR3 DNA reads TGCAGCGTATGGACTAGCGGGGCGCAGACCCAGTACTTC. The J gene is TRBJ2-5, the V gene TRBV29-1; 12 positions agree with TRBD2. Germline assignment: CDR1 SQVTM and CDR2 ANQGSEA. The V segment lost 6 bases and the J segment 6 bases; nucleotides outside the gene matches: 5. The CDR3 is 13 residues long.